This TCR beta chain derives from a study of neurological immune-mediated disorders. MiXCR was run by TCRdb on the 5' RACE reads, yielding one entry per CDR3 protein. The data show about 41,000 distinct CDR3 sequences, about 14% seen once. This clonotype was seen repeatedly, ten times or more. Input was about a million sorted T cells, either CD4+ or CD8+. The CDR3 sequence is 17 residues long. With 5 bases clipped from V and 2 bases from J, the junction kept 10 bases outside the gene matches. CDR1 and CDR2 (germline): DFQATT, SNEGSKA (reference sequence). The V and J genes are TRBV20-1 and TRBJ1-5; 12 nucleotides match TRBD1. This receptor was obtained from a woman between 55 and 75 years old with HTLV-1-associated myelopathy (HAM/TSP). The source material was CD4+ T cells from blood. The CDR3 DNA sequence: TGCAGTGCTTCCCCGGGACAGGGGGCAGGGGGCAATCAGCCCCAGCATTTT. Its translation: CSASPGQGAGGNQPQHF.